What follows describes a single T cell receptor beta chain. Its antigen remains unidentified. Germline-derived CDR1 and CDR2 are SGHTA and FQGNSA. Germline trimming cut 3 bases from V and 2 bases from J; bases unmatched to any gene: 3. This CDR3 has 14 amino acids. These data originate in a study of response to subunit inactivated influenza vaccine. The study, taken as a whole, reports: A suggestion made by the authors is that each seasonal influenza vaccination recruits few new T cells.

TCRdb processed the RT-PCR reads anew with MiXCR; each CDR3 protein has one entry. This table has 500,000 to 700,000 distinct CDR3 sequences, under 30% appearing once. This sample also appeared in a second study, on T cells expressing NK-cell markers. That publication notes: Beta-chain TCR cDNA was generated via 5'RACE template switching with UMIs. These clonotypes additionally ranked first within the CD3+CD56-NKG2C+ fraction of a few donors.

The origin of this receptor is a man in his fifties who received an inactivated influenza vaccine. The source was CD4+ T cells sorted from PBMCs, collected about 11 days after vaccination. The chain uses TRBV7-2 and TRBJ2-7; 8 nucleotides line up with TRBD2. CDR3 in DNA: TGTGCCAGCAGCTTCACTAGCGGTCCCTACGAGCAGTACTTC. Protein product: CASSFTSGPYEQYF. The variable domain in full, with the rest retrieved from reference TRBV7-2 and TRBJ2-7, is GAGVSQSPSNKVTEKGKDVELRCDPISGHTALYWYRQSLGQGLEFLIYFQGNSAPDKSGLPSDRFSAERTGGSVSTLTIQRTQQEDSAVYLCASSFTSGPYEQYFGPGTRLTVT.